These T cell receptor beta chains were read from a single sample in a study of radiation and T cells in renal cell carcinoma. This table comes from immunoSEQ multiplex PCR, and its TCRdb copy is limited to in-frame clones, with some not included. Among tens of thousands of clones, around three quarters were seen once, and the ten largest hold 6.8%. Here the sequenced sample was blood, taken from a patient whose treatment included radiotherapy and nephrectomy. These receptors all come from a man in his 60s with renal cell carcinoma. CDR3s include the opening cysteine and the closing phenylalanine or tryptophan. A D gene is named only where the DNA matches it firmly. Not every row has a clone size; where given, it reads once, few, many or a size class.

J gene | D gene | clone size | V gene | CDR3 DNA | CDR3 protein
TRBJ2-1 | - | few | TRBV7-7 | TGTGCCAGCAGCTTAACCTATAACAATGAGCAGTTCTTC | CASSLTYNNEQFF
TRBJ2-7 | TRBD2 | - | TRBV6-4 | TGTGCCAGCAGTTTGGGGCTAGCGGGGGGGCAGTACGAGCAGTACTTC | CASSLGLAGGQYEQYF
TRBJ2-2 | - | - | TRBV11-3 | TGTGCCAGCTCCGGGAACACCGGGGAGCTGTTTTTT | CASSGNTGELFF
TRBJ2-3 | - | - | TRBV9 | TGTGCCAGCAGCGTAGGAGGCGCAGATACGCAGTATTTT | CASSVGGADTQYF
TRBJ1-1 | - | - | TRBV2 | TGTGCCAGCAGCCCTTATATGAACACTGAAGCTTTCTTT | CASSPYMNTEAFF
TRBJ1-5 | TRBD1 | - | TRBV7-3 | TGTGCCAGCAGCCGTTCGGACAGGGGGCTTTATAGCAATCAGCCCCAGCATTTT | CASSRSDRGLYSNQPQHF
TRBJ1-1 | TRBD1 | - | TRBV19 | TGTGCCAGCGAACAGGGGGCGCACACTGAAGCTTTCTTT | CASEQGAHTEAFF
TRBJ2-7 | TRBD2 | - | TRBV7-2 | TGTGCCAGCAGCCCAGTGCGGGGGGTCCCTTACGAGCAGTACTTC | CASSPVRGVPYEQYF
TRBJ1-5 | - | - | TRBV7-2 | TGTGCCAGCAGTCCCCAGGGCAGTCAGCCCCAGCATTTT | CASSPQGSQPQHF
TRBJ1-2 | TRBD1 | - | TRBV7-2 | TGTGCCAGCAGCCTAGGGACAGGGGGTTGGGGCTACACCTTC | CASSLGTGGWGYTF
TRBJ2-7 | - | - | TRBV10-2 | TGCGCCAGCAGTGAGTCTAGACAGCACGAGCAGTACTTC | CASSESRQHEQYF
TRBJ2-1 | TRBD1 | - | TRBV9 | TGTGCCAGCAGCTTACGGACAGGGGCAGGGAACAATGAGCAGTTCTTC | CASSLRTGAGNNEQFF
TRBJ2-1 | TRBD1 | - | TRBV7-3 | TGTGCCAGCAGCTTAAGACAGGGTTGGGAGCAGTTCTTC | CASSLRQGWEQFF
TRBJ1-3 | - | once | TRBV5-1 | TGCGCCAGCAGCCGGGCAGGGGACGGAAACACCATATATTTT | CASSRAGDGNTIYF
TRBJ2-7 | - | - | TRBV4-3 | TGCGCCAGCAGCCAAGATCGCCTCTCCTACGAGCAGTACTTC | CASSQDRLSYEQYF
TRBJ1-3 | TRBD1 | - | TRBV6-1 | TGTGCCAGCATTTTCGACAGGGCCGGAAACACCATATATTTT | CASIFDRAGNTIYF
TRBJ2-2 | - | - | TRBV5-1 | TGCGCCAGCAGCTTGGACGGGGGGCCTGGCACCGGGGAGCTGTTTTTT | CASSLDGGPGTGELFF
TRBJ2-3 | TRBD1 | - | TRBV11-2 | TGTGCCAGCAGCTTACAAGTGACAGGGTCAGATACGCAGTATTTT | CASSLQVTGSDTQYF
TRBJ2-5 | TRBD2 | - | TRBV27 | TGTGCCAGCAGTTTAGTCGTAGCGGGGGGGATGAAGACCCAGTACTTC | CASSLVVAGGMKTQYF